Here is one TCR beta chain with its context. Germline CDR1 reads SNHLY; CDR2 reads FYNNEI. V shed 3 bases and J shed 2 bases, with 11 bases lying between them. The CDR3 spans 15 residues. The cohort excluded patients with autoimmune disease history or systemic immunosuppression. Clones were read by immunoSEQ multiplex PCR, and TCRdb kept only the in-frame ones, dropping some. The sample carries around 100,000 clones, roughly nine tenths recorded once. The data belong to a study of OX40 agonist ivuxolimab in advanced cancers. Sample: CD4+ or CD8+ T cells sorted from blood, taken in a trial of the OX40 agonist ivuxolimab. This chain uses TRBV2 with TRBJ1-5, with D perhaps matching TRBD1 (5 bases). The origin of this receptor is an adult with an advanced solid tumor such as melanoma, head and neck, liver or kidney cancer. The DNA for the CDR3 is TGTGCCAGCAGTGATAGGGGAAGTGGCAATCAGCCCCAGCATTTT. Translated: CASSDRGSGNQPQHF.